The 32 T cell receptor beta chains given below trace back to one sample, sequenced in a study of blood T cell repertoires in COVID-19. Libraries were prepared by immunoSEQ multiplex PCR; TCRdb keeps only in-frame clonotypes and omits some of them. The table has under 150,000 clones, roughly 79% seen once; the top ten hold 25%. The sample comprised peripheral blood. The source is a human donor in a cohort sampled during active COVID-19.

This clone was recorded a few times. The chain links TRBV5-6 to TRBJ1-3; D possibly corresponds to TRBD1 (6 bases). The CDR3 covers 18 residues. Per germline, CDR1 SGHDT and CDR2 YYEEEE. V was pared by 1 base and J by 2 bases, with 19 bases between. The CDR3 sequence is CASSLLGPGGSAGNTIYF. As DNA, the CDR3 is TGTGCCAGCAGCTTGTTGGGCCCGGGGGGCAGTGCTGGAAACACCATATATTTT.

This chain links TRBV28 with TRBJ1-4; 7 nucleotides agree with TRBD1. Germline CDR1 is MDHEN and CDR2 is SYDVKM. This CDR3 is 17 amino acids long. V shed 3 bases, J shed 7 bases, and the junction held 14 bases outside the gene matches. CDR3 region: CASSLGTGAIRLEKLFF. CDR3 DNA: TGTGCCAGCAGTTTGGGAACAGGGGCAATACGACTTGAAAAACTGTTTTTT.

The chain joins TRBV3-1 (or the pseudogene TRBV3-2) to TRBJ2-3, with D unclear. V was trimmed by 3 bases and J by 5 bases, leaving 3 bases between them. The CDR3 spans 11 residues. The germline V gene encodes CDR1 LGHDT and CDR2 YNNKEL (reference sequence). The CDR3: CASSHKDTQYF. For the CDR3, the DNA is TGTGCCAGCAGCCATAAAGATACGCAGTATTTT.

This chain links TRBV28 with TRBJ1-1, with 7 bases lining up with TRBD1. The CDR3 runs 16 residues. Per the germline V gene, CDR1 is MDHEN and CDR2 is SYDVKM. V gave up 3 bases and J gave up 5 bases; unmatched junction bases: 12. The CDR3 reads CASSLSPFAGGTEAFF. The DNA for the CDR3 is TGTGCCAGCAGTTTGTCCCCGTTCGCAGGGGGGACTGAAGCTTTCTTT. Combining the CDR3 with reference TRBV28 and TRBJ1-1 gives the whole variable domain DVKVTQSSRYLVKRTGEKVFLECVQDMDHENMFWYRQDPGLGLRLIYFSYDVKMKEKGDIPEGYSVSREKKERFSLILESASTNQTSMYLCASSLSPFAGGTEAFFGQGTRLTVV.

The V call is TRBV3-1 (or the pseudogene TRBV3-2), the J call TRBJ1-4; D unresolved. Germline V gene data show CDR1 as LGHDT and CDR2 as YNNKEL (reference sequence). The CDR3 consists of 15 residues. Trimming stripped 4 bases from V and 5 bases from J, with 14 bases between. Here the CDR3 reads CASSPFGGANEKLFF. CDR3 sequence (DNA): TGTGCCAGCAGCCCCTTTGGTGGTGCGAATGAAAAACTGTTTTTT.

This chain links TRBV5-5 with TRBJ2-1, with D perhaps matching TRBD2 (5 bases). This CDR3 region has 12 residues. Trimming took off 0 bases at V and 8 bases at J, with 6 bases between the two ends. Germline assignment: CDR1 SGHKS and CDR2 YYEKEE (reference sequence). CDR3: CASSLAEDEQFF. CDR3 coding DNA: TGTGCCAGCAGCTTGGCGGAGGATGAGCAGTTCTTC.

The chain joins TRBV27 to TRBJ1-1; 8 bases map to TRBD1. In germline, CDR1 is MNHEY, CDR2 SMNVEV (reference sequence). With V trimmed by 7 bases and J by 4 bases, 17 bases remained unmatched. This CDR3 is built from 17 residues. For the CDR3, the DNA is TGTGCCAGCACTTGGGCCACAGGGGGGACTGTCGGCACTGAAGCTTTCTTT. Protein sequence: CASTWATGGTVGTEAFF.

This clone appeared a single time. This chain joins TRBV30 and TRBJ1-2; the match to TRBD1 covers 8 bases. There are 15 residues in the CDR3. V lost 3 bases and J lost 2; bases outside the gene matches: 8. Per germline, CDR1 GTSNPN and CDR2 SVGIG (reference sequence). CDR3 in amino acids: CAWRSGTGKNYGYTF. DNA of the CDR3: TGTGCCTGGAGGTCAGGGACAGGAAAAAACTATGGCTACACCTTC.

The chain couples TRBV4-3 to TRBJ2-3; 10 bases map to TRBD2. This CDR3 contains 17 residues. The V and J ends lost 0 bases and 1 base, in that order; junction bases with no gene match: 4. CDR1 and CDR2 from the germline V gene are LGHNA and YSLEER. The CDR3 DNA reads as TGCGCCAGCAGCCAAGATCGCGGACTAGCGGGCACAGATACGCAGTATTTT. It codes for CASSQDRGLAGTDTQYF.

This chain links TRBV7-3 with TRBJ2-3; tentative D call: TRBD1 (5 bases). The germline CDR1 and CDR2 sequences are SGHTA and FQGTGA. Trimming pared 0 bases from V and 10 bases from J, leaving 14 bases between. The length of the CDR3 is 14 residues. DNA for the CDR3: TGTGCCAGCAGCTTAACGGTATCAGGGTATGCGCAGTATTTT. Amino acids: CASSLTVSGYAQYF.

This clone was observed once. The CDR3 nucleotides are TGTGCCAGCAGCTTACGCGGTTTTCCCTCTGGGGCCAACGTCCTGACTTTC. Translation gives CASSLRGFPSGANVLTF. The chain links TRBV7-2 to TRBJ2-6; no clear D gene. Trimming took 2 bases from V and 0 from J, leaving 11 bases between them. The CDR3 runs 17 residues. Germline assignment: CDR1 SGHTA and CDR2 FQGNSA.

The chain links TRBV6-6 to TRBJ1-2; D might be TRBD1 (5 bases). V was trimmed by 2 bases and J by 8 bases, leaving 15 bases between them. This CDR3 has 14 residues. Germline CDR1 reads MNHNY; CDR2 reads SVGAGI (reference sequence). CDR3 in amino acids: CASSYVQGGKGYTF. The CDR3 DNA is TGTGCCAGCAGTTACGTCCAGGGAGGTAAAGGCTACACCTTC.

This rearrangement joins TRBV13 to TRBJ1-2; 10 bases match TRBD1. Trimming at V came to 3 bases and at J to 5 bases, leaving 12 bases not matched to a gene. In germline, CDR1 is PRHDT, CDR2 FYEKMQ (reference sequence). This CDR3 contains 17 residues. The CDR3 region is CASSLKIGQGGRYGYTF. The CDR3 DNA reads TGTGCCAGCAGCTTGAAGATAGGACAGGGGGGGAGATATGGCTACACCTTC.

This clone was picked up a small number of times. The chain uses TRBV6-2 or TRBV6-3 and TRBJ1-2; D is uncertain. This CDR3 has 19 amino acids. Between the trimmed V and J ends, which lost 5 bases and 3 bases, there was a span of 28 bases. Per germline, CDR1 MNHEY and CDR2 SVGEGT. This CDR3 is CASSKTGGSGSSFYYGYTF. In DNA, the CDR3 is TGTGCCAGCAGTAAGACGGGAGGATCGGGTTCCAGCTTCTACTATGGCTACACCTTC.

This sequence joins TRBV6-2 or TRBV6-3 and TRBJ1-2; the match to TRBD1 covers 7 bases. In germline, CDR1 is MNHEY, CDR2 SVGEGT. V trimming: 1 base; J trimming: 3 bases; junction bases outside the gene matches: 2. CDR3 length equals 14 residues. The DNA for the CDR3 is TGTGCCAGCAGTTACTTCACAGGGGACTATGGCTACACCTTC. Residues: CASSYFTGDYGYTF.

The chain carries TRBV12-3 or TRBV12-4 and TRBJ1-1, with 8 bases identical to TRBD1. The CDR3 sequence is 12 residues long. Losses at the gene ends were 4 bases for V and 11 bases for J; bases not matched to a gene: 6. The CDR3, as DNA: TGTGCCAGCAGTTACGACAGGGGCCAGGCTTTCTTT. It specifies CASSYDRGQAFF.

CDR3 nucleotides: TGCGCCAGCAGCTTGAATACAGGGAACGAAAACACTGAAGCTTTCTTT. Amino acids: CASSLNTGNENTEAFF. This rearrangement joins TRBV5-1 to TRBJ1-1, with D perhaps matching TRBD1 (6 bases). CDR1 and CDR2 from the germline V gene are SGHRS and YFSETQ. The CDR3 totals 16 residues. V was pared by 1 base and J by 2 bases, with 15 bases between.

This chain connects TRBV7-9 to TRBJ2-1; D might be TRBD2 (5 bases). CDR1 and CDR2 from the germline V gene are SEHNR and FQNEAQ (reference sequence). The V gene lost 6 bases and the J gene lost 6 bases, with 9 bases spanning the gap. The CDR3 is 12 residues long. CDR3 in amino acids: CASSSTSNEQFF. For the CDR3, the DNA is TGTGCCAGCAGTTCTACTAGCAATGAGCAGTTCTTC. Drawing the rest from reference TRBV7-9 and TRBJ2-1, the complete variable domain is DTGVSQNPRHKITKRGQNVTFRCDPISEHNRLYWYRQTLGQGPEFLTYFQNEAQLEKSRLLSDRFSAERPKGSFSTLEIQRTEQGDSAMYLCASSSTSNEQFFGPGTRLTVL.

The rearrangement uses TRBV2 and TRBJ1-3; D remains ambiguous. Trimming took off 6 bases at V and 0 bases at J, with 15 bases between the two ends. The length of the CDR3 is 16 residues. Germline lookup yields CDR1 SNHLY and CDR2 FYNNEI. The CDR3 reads CASSDPEAISGNTIYF. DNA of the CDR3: TGTGCCAGCAGCGACCCGGAGGCGATCTCTGGAAACACCATATATTTT. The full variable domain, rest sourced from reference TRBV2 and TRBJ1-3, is EPEVTQTPSHQVTQMGQEVILRCVPISNHLYFYWYRQILGQKVEFLVSFYNNEISEKSEIFDDQFSVERPDGSNFTLKIRSTKLEDSAMYFCASSDPEAISGNTIYFGEGSWLTVV.

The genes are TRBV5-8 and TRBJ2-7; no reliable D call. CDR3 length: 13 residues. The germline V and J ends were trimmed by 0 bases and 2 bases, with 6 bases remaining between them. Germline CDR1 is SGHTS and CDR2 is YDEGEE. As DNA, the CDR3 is TGTGCCAGCAGCTTGGACCGAGCCTACGAGCAGTACTTC. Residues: CASSLDRAYEQYF.

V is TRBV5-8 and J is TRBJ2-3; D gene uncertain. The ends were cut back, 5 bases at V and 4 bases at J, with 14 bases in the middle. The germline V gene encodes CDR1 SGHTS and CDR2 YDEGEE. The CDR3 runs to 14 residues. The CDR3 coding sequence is TGTGCCAGCAGGAATAGTCGAGCCCCAGATACGCAGTATTTT. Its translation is CASRNSRAPDTQYF.

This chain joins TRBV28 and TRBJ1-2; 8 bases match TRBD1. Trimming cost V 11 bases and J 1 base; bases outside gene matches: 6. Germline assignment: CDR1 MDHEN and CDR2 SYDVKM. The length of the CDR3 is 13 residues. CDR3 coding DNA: TGTGCCGTTCAGGGGGCAGATAACTATGGCTACACCTTC. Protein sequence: CAVQGADNYGYTF.

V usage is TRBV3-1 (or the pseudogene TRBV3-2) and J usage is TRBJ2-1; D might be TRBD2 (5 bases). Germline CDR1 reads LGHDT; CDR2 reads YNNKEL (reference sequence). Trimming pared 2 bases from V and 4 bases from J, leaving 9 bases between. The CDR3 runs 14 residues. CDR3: CASSQPSGYNEQFF. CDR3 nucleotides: TGTGCCAGCAGCCAACCCTCGGGGTACAATGAGCAGTTCTTC.

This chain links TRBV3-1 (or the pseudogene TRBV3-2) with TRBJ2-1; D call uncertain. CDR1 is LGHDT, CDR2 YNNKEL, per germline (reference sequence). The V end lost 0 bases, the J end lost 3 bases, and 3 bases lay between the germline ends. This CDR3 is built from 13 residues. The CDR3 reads CASSQDHYNEQFF. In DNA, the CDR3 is TGTGCCAGCAGCCAAGACCACTACAATGAGCAGTTCTTC.

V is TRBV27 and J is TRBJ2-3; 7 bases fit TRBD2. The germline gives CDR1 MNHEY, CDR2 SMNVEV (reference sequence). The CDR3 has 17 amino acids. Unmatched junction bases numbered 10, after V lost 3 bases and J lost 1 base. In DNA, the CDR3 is TGTGCCAGCAGTTTTTGGCCTAGCGGTCCGGGCACAGATACGCAGTATTTT. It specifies CASSFWPSGPGTDTQYF.

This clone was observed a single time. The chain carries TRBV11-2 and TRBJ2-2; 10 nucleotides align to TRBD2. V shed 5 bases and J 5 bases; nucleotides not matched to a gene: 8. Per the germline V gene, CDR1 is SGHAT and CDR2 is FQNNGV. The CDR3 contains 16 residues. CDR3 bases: TGTGCCAGCAGCAAACTAAGCGGGAGGGAAACCGGGGAGCTGTTTTTT. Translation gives CASSKLSGRETGELFF.

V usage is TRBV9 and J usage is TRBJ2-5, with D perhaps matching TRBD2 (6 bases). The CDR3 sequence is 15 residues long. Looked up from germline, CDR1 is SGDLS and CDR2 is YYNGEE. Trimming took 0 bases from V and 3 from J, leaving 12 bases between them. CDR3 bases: TGTGCCAGCAGCGTAGGCGGTAGCGGAGAAGAGACCCAGTACTTC. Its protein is CASSVGGSGEETQYF.

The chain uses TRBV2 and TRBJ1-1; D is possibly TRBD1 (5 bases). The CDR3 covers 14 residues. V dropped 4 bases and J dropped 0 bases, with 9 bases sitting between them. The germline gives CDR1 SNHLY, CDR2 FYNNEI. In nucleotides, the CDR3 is TGTGCCAGCAGTGGACAGTACCTGAACACTGAAGCTTTCTTT. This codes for CASSGQYLNTEAFF.

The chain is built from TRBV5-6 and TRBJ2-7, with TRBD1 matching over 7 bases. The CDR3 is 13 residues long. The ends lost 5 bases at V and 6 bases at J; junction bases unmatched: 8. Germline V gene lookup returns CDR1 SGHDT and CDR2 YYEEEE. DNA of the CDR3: TGTGCCAGCAGGCCTCTGAAGGGGGCCGAGCAGTACTTC. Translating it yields CASRPLKGAEQYF.

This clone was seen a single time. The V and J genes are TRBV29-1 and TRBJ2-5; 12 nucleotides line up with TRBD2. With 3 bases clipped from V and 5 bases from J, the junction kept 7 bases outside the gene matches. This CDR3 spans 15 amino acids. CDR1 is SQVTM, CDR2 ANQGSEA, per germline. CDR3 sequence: CSVDTASGGAETQYF. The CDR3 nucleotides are TGCAGCGTTGATACGGCTAGCGGGGGGGCGGAGACCCAGTACTTC.

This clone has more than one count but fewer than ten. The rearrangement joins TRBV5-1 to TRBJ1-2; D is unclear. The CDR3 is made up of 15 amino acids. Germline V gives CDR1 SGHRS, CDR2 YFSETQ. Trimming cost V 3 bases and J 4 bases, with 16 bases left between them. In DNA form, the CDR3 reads TGCGCCAGCAGCTCGGGAAATGTGGCAGCCTATGGCTACACCTTC. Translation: CASSSGNVAAYGYTF.

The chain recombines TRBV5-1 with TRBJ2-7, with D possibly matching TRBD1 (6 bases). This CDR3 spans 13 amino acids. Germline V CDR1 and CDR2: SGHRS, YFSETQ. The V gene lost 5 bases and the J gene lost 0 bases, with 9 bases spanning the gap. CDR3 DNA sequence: TGCGCCAGCAGTACGGACAGCTCCTACGAGCAGTACTTC. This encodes CASSTDSSYEQYF.